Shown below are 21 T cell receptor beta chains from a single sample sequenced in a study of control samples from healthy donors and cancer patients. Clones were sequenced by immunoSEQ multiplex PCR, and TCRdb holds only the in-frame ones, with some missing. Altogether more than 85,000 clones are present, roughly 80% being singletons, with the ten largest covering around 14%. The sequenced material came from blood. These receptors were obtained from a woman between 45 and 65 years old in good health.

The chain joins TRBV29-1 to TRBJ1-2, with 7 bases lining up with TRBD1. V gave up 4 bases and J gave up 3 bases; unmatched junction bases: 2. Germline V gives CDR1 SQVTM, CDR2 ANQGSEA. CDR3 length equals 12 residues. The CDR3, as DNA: TGCAGCGTTGTCACAGGGGACTATGGCTACACCTTC. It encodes CSVVTGDYGYTF. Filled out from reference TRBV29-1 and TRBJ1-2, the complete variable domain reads SAVISQKPSRDICQRGTSLTIQCQVDSQVTMMFWYRQQPGQSLTLIATANQGSEATYESGFVIDKFPISRPNLTFSTLTVSNMSPEDSSIYLCSVVTGDYGYTFGSGTRLTVV.

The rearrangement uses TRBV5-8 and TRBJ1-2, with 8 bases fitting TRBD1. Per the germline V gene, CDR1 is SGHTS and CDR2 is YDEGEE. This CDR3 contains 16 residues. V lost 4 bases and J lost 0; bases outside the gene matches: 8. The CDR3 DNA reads TGTGCCAGCAGCCGGAACAGGGGGTTAGCTAACTATGGCTACACCTTC. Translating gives CASSRNRGLANYGYTF.

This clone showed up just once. DNA for the CDR3: TGTGCCAGCAGCCAAGGGGCGGGAACTACCGGGGAGCTGTTTTTT. Translating gives CASSQGAGTTGELFF. The rearrangement uses TRBV4-2 and TRBJ2-2; perhaps TRBD2 as D (6 bases). CDR1 is LGHNA, CDR2 YNFKEQ, per germline. The CDR3 consists of 15 residues. Trimming removed 1 base from V and 5 bases from J, with 11 bases in between.

As DNA, the CDR3 is TGTGCCACCAGTGATCCCACCCAGTACACAGATACGCAGTATTTT. This gives the protein CATSDPTQYTDTQYF. This sequence joins TRBV24-1 and TRBJ2-3; D gene uncertain. The CDR3 contains 15 residues. V lost 3 bases and J lost 2, with 11 bases in between. From germline, CDR1 is KGHDR and CDR2 SFDVKD.

The CDR3, as DNA: TGTGCCAGCAGTTACGCAGGACAGGGATTTTACAATGAGCAGTTCTTC. Its translation: CASSYAGQGFYNEQFF. The chain combines TRBV6-6 with TRBJ2-1; 8 bases match TRBD1. Per germline, CDR1 MNHNY and CDR2 SVGAGI (reference sequence). The V gene end was trimmed by 2 bases and the J gene end by 4 bases; junction bases not matched to a gene: 7. CDR3 length: 16 residues.

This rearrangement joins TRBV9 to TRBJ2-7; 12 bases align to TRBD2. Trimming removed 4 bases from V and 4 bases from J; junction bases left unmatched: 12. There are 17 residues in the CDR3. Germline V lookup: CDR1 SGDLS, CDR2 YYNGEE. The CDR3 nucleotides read TGTGCCAGCAGCCCAGAGTCTAGCGGGGGGGCCCGGTACGAGCAGTACTTC. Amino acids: CASSPESSGGARYEQYF.

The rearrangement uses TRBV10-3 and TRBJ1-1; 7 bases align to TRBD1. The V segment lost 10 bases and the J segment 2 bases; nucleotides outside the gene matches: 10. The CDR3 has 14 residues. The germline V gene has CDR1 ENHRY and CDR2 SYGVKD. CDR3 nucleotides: TGTGCCACCCGACAGGGACGTGGAAACACTGAAGCTTTCTTT. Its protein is CATRQGRGNTEAFF.

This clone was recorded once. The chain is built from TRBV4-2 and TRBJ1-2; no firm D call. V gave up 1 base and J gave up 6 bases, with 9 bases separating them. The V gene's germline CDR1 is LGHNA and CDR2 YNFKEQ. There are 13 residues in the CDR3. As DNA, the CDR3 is TGTGCCAGCAGCCAAGGGAGCAGCGATGGCTACACCTTC. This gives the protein CASSQGSSDGYTF.

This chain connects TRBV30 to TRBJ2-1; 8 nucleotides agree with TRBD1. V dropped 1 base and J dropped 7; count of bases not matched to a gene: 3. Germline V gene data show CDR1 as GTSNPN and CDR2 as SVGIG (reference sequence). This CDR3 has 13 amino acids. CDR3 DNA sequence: TGTGCCTGGAGTGACGGACAGGGTAATGAGCAGTTCTTC. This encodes CAWSDGQGNEQFF.

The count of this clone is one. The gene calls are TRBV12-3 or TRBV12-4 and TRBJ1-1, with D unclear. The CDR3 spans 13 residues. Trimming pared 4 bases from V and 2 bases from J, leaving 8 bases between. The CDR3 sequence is CASSSYINTEAFF. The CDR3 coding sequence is TGTGCCAGCAGTTCCTACATAAACACTGAAGCTTTCTTT.

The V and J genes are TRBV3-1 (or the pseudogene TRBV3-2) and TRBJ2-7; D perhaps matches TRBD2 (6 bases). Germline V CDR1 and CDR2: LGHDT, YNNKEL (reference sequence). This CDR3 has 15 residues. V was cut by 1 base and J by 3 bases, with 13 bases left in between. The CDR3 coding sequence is TGTGCCAGCAGCCAAGGGAGGGCACCCCGCTACGAGCAGTACTTC. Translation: CASSQGRAPRYEQYF.

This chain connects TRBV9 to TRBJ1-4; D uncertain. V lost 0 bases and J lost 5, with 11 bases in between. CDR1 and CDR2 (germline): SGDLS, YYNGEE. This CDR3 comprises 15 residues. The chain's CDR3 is CASSVGTVANEKLFF. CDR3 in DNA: TGTGCCAGCAGCGTAGGCACGGTCGCGAATGAAAAACTGTTTTTT.

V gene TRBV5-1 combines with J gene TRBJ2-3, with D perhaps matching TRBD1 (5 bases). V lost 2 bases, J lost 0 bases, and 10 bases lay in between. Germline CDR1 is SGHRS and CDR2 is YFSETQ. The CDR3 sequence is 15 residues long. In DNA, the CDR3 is TGCGCCAGCAGCTTCGACAGCCTCAGCACAGATACGCAGTATTTT. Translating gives CASSFDSLSTDTQYF.

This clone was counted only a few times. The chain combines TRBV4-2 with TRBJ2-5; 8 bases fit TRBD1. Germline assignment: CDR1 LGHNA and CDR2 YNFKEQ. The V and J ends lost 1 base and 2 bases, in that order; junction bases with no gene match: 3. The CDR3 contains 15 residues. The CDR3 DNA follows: TGTGCCAGCAGCCAAGGGACAGGGCTTCAAGAGACCCAGTACTTC. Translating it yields CASSQGTGLQETQYF.

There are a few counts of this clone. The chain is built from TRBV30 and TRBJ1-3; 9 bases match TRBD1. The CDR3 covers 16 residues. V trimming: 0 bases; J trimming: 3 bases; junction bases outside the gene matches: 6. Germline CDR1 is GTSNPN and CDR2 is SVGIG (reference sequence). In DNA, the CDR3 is TGTGCCTGGAGTGTTTGGGGACAGGGAGGTGGAAACACCATATATTTT. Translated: CAWSVWGQGGGNTIYF.

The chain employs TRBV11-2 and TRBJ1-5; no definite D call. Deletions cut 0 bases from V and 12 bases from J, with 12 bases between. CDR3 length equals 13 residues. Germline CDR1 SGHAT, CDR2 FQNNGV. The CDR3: CASSLEGMGNQHF. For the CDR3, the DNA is TGTGCCAGCAGCTTAGAGGGTATGGGTAACCAGCATTTT. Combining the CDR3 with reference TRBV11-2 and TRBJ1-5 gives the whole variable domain EAGVAQSPRYKIIEKRQSVAFWCNPISGHATLYWYQQILGQGPKLLIQFQNNGVVDDSQLPKDRFSAERLKGVDSTLKIQPAKLEDSAVYLCASSLEGMGNQHFGDGTRLSIL.

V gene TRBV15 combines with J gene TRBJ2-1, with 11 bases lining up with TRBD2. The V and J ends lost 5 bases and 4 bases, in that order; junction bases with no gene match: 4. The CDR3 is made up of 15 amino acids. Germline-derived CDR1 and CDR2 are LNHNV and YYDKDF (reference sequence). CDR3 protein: CATSGGLAAYNEQFF. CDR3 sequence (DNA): TGTGCCACCAGCGGGGGACTAGCGGCTTACAATGAGCAGTTCTTC.

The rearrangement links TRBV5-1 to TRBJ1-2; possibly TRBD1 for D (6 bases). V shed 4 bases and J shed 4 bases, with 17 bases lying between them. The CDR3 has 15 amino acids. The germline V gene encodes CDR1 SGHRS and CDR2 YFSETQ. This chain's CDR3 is CASSPRLDRRYGYTF. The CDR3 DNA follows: TGCGCCAGCAGCCCGAGGTTAGACAGGCGCTATGGCTACACCTTC. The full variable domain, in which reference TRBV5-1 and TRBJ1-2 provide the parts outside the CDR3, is KAGVTQTPRYLIKTRGQQVTLSCSPISGHRSVSWYQQTPGQGLQFLFEYFSETQRNKGNFPGRFSGRQFSNSRSEMNVSTLELGDSALYLCASSPRLDRRYGYTFGSGTRLTVV.

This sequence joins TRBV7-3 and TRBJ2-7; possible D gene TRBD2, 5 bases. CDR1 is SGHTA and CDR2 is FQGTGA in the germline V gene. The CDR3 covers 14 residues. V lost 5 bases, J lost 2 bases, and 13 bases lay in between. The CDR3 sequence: CASSPVGDTYEQYF. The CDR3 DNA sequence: TGTGCCAGCAGCCCCGTCGGGGATACCTACGAGCAGTACTTC.

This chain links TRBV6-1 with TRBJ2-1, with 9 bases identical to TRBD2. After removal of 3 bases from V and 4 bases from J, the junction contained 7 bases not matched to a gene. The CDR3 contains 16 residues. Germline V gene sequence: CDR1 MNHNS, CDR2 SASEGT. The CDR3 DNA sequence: TGTGCCAGCAGTGACGGGAGCGGGAGGTTTTACAATGAGCAGTTCTTC. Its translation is CASSDGSGRFYNEQFF.

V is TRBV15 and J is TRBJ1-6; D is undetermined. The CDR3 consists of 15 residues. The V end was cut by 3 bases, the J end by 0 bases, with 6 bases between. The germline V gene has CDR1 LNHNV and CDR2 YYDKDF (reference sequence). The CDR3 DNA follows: TGTGCCACCAGCAGCGCAAGCTCCTATAATTCACCCCTCCACTTT. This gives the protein CATSSASSYNSPLHF.